This T cell receptor (beta chain) was sequenced during a study of vaccination effects on CD4 cells after COVID-19. The overall study: Participants were given two doses of BNT162b2 or mRNA-1273 vaccine. Study conclusions and caveats: Only 1 of 255 vaccine-induced clones from healthy vaccinees cross-reacted with common cold coronaviruses.

Some clones are missing from TCRdb's copy, which holds only in-frame ones; the method was immunoSEQ multiplex PCR. Altogether 40,000 to 50,000 clones are present, roughly 70% being singletons, with the ten largest covering 26%. Antigen-specific CD4+ T cells expanded by the ViraFEST assay with viral peptide pools were then sequenced. Between days 9 and 11 of culture, CD4+ T cells were separated out. All vaccine recipients tested negative for nucleocapsid antibodies and had never contracted SARS-CoV-2 infection. In the cultures, half the medium was exchanged for IL-2 medium on days 3 and 7. As for this clone: The antigen remains unidentified. At one end the junction does not follow the germline gene, possibly because of a read error.

Germline V gene data show CDR1 as MGHRA and CDR2 as YSYEKL. The length of the CDR3 is 16 residues. Source: CD4+ T cells from PBMCs cultured with HCoV-OC43 spike peptides, taken before COVID-19 vaccination. Subset specified: HCoV-OC43 spike overlapping peptide pool stimulation. This clonotype originated in a human donor who received a COVID-19 vaccine. The rearrangement links TRBV4-1 to TRBJ1-4; no firm D call. The CDR3 DNA sequence: TGCGCCAGCAGCGAAGATCCAGGAGGGTTGATTGAAAAACTGTTTTTT. Translation gives CASSEDPGGLIEKLFF.